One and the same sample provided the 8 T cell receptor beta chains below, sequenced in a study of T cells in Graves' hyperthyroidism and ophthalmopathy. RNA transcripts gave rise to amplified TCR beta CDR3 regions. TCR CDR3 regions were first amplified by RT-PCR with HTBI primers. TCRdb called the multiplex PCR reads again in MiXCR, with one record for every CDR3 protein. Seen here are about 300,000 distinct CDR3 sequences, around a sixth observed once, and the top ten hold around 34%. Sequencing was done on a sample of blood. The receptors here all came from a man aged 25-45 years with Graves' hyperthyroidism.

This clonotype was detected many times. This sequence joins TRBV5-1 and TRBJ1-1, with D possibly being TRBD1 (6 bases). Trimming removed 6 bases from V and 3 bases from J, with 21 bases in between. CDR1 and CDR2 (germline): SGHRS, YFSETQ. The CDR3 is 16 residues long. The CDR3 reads CASNPPPTGRYTEAFF. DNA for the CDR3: TGCGCCAGCAATCCTCCCCCGACAGGTAGATACACTGAAGCTTTCTTT. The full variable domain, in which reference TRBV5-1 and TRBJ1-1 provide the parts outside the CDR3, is KAGVTQTPRYLIKTRGQQVTLSCSPISGHRSVSWYQQTPGQGLQFLFEYFSETQRNKGNFPGRFSGRQFSNSRSEMNVSTLELGDSALYLCASNPPPTGRYTEAFFGQGTRLTVV.

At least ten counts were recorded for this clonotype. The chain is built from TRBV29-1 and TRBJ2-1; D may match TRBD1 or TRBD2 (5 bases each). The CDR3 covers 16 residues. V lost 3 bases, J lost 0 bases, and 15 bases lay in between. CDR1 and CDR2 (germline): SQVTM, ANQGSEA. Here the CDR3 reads CSVDLGEPRSYNEQFF. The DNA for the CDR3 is TGCAGCGTTGACTTGGGGGAACCACGCTCCTACAATGAGCAGTTCTTC.

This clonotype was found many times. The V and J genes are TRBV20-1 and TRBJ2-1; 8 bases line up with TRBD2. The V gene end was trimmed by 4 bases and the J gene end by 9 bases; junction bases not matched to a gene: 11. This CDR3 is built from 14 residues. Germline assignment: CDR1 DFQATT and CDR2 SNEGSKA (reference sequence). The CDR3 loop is CSAIVGRVGSEQFF. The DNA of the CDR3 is TGCAGTGCTATCGTCGGGAGGGTTGGGAGTGAGCAGTTCTTC.

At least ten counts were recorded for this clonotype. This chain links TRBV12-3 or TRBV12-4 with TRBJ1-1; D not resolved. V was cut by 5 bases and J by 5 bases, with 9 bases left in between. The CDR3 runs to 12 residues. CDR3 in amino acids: CASSDTWTEAFF. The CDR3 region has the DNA TGTGCCAGCAGTGATACGTGGACTGAAGCTTTCTTT.

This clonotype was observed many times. The CDR3: CASSQDQWTPNTGELFF. CDR3 DNA sequence: TGTGCCAGCAGCCAAGATCAGTGGACTCCTAACACCGGGGAGCTGTTTTTT. J is TRBJ2-2 and V is TRBV3-1, with D perhaps TRBD2 (5 bases). Trimming removed 0 bases from V and 2 bases from J, with 13 bases in between. The CDR3 sequence is 17 residues long. Germline values: CDR1 LGHDT, CDR2 YNNKEL (reference sequence).

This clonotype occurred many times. CDR3 in amino acids: CASSLRLAGLFNEQFF. The CDR3 DNA follows: TGTGCCAGCAGTTTAAGACTAGCGGGGCTTTTCAATGAGCAGTTCTTC. The rearrangement uses TRBV28 and TRBJ2-1; 11 bases line up with TRBD2. Per the germline V gene, CDR1 is MDHEN and CDR2 is SYDVKM. J was trimmed by 6 bases and V by 2 bases; bases with no gene match: 6. The CDR3 has 16 amino acids.

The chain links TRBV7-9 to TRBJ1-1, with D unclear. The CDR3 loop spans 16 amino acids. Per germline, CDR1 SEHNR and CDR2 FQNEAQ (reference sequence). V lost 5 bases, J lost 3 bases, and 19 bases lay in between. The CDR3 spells CASSPSLGSVDTEAFF. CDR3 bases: TGTGCCAGCAGCCCCTCCCTGGGTTCAGTAGACACTGAAGCTTTCTTT. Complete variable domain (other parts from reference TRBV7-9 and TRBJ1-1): DTGVSQNPRHKITKRGQNVTFRCDPISEHNRLYWYRQTLGQGPEFLTYFQNEAQLEKSRLLSDRFSAERPKGSFSTLEIQRTEQGDSAMYLCASSPSLGSVDTEAFFGQGTRLTVV.

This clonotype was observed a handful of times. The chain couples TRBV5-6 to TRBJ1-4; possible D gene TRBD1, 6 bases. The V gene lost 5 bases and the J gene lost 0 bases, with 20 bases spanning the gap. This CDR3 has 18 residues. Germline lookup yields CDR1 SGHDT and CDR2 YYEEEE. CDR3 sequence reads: CASRSGAGRLATNEKLFF. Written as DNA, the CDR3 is TGTGCCAGCAGGTCGGGGGCCGGAAGGCTCGCAACTAATGAAAAACTGTTTTTT. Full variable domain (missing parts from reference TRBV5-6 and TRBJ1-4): DAGVTQSPTHLIKTRGQQVTLRCSPKSGHDTVSWYQQALGQGPQFIFQYYEEEERQRGNFPDRFSGHQFPNYSSELNVNALLLGDSALYLCASRSGAGRLATNEKLFFGSGTQLSVL.